These 10 T cell receptor beta chains share one sample of origin, sequenced in a study of blood T cell repertoires in COVID-19. The data were produced by immunoSEQ multiplex PCR, yet TCRdb's version contains in-frame clones alone and is incomplete. The sample contains around 300,000 clones, around 91% of which appear only once. Sequenced material: peripheral blood. The source of these receptors is a woman aged 40-49 years with COVID-19, enrolled during active disease.

The chain joins TRBV9 to TRBJ2-1, with 8 bases matching TRBD2. Germline CDR1 and CDR2: SGDLS and YYNGEE. CDR3 size: 16 residues. After removal of 0 bases from V and 5 bases from J, the junction contained 7 bases not matched to a gene. The CDR3 protein is CASSVVPGTRNNEQFF. As DNA, the CDR3 is TGTGCCAGCAGCGTAGTCCCCGGGACTAGAAACAATGAGCAGTTCTTC.

This clone was observed a handful of times. This chain uses TRBV11-2 with TRBJ1-1, with no clear D. Germline V gene sequence: CDR1 SGHAT, CDR2 FQNNGV. The CDR3 is made up of 14 amino acids. Trimming stripped 4 bases from V and 6 bases from J, with 15 bases between. CDR3 in DNA: TGTGCCAGCAGCTCCTTTCAGGTTCCCCCTGAAGCTTTCTTT. Residues: CASSSFQVPPEAFF.

The V call is TRBV29-1, the J call TRBJ1-2; 10 bases map to TRBD1. The length of the CDR3 is 12 residues. The ends lost 3 bases at V and 6 bases at J; junction bases unmatched: 1. From germline, CDR1 is SQVTM and CDR2 ANQGSEA. The CDR3 is CSVEDRGDGYTF. CDR3 sequence (DNA): TGCAGCGTTGAGGACAGGGGGGATGGCTACACCTTC.

This clone was observed a handful of times. The V call is TRBV13, the J call TRBJ1-2; TRBD1 is a possible D gene (6 bases). This CDR3 is built from 16 residues. Trimming removed 0 bases from V and 8 bases from J, with 19 bases in between. Germline loops: CDR1 PRHDT, CDR2 FYEKMQ (reference sequence). CDR3 sequence (DNA): TGTGCCAGCAGCTTAGGTGCCCGGGCAGGGGAAGAAGGCTACACCTTC. Amino acids: CASSLGARAGEEGYTF.

The V call is TRBV27, the J call TRBJ1-2; 9 nucleotides align to TRBD1. CDR3 length equals 15 residues. From germline, CDR1 is MNHEY and CDR2 SMNVEV (reference sequence). V was pared by 6 bases and J by 2 bases, with 7 bases of the junction left unmatched. This CDR3 is CASSFGDRVNYGYTF. CDR3 DNA: TGTGCCAGCAGCTTTGGGGACAGGGTGAACTATGGCTACACCTTC.

The chain couples TRBV11-2 to TRBJ1-5; D remains ambiguous. V was shortened by 4 bases and J by 9 bases, with 16 bases between the two germline ends. The CDR3 totals 14 residues. CDR1 and CDR2 (germline): SGHAT, FQNNGV. CDR3 in DNA: TGTGCCAGCAGCTCAAGCCGGTTTTCTGGGCCCCAGCATTTT. It specifies CASSSSRFSGPQHF.

This chain joins TRBV6-4 and TRBJ1-5; the D is unclear. The CDR3 covers 17 residues. Germline V gives CDR1 MRHNA, CDR2 SNTAGT. Trimming cost V 2 bases and J 0 bases, with 14 bases left between them. The CDR3 DNA sequence: TGTGCCAGCAGTGACCCGGATGCGACTGATAGCAATCAGCCCCAGCATTTT. Its translation: CASSDPDATDSNQPQHF.

J is TRBJ1-1 and V is TRBV18; weak D call: TRBD1 (5 bases). V lost 1 base, J lost 0 bases, and 15 bases lay in between. Germline V gene lookup returns CDR1 KGHSH and CDR2 LQKENI. This CDR3 contains 17 residues. For the CDR3, the DNA is TGTGCCAGCTCACCACGGACGGGGGGGGTCCTGAACACTGAAGCTTTCTTT. It yields the protein CASSPRTGGVLNTEAFF. Complete variable domain (other parts from reference TRBV18 and TRBJ1-1): NAGVMQNPRHLVRRRGQEARLRCSPMKGHSHVYWYRQLPEEGLKFMVYLQKENIIDESGMPKERFSAEFPKEGPSILRIQQVVRGDSAAYFCASSPRTGGVLNTEAFFGQGTRLTVV.

The chain's CDR3 is CSVRGGQSYNEQFF. The CDR3 nucleotides read TGCAGCGTTAGGGGGGGCCAGTCCTACAATGAGCAGTTCTTC. The gene calls are TRBV29-1 and TRBJ2-1; tentative D call: TRBD2 (7 bases). The germline CDR1 and CDR2 sequences are SQVTM and ANQGSEA. This CDR3 contains 14 residues. Deletions cut 5 bases from V and 1 base from J, with 12 bases between.

This rearrangement joins TRBV29-1 to TRBJ1-4, with 9 bases that match TRBD1. CDR3 length: 15 residues. With V trimmed by 6 bases and J by 0 bases, 5 bases remained unmatched. Germline CDR1 reads SQVTM; CDR2 reads ANQGSEA. CDR3 protein: CSVGTGYPTNEKLFF. The DNA for the CDR3 is TGCAGCGTGGGGACAGGGTACCCAACTAATGAAAAACTGTTTTTT.